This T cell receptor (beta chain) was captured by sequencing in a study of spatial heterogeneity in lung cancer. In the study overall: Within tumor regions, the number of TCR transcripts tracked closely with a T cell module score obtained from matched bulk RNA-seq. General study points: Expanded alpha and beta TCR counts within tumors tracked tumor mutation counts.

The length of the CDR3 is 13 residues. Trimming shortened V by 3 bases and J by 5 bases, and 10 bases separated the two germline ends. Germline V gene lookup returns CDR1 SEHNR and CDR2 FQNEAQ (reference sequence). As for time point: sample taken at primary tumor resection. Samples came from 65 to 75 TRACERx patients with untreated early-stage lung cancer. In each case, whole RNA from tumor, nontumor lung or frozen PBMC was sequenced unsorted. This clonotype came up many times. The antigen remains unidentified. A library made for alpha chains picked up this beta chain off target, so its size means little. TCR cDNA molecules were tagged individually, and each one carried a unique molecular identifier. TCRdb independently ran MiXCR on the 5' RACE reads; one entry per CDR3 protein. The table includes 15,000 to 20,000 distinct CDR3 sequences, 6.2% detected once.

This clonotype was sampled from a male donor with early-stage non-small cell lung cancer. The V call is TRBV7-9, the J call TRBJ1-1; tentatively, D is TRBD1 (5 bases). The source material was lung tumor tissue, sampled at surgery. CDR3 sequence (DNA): TGTGCCAGCAGCTTCGAGGGACGGACTGAAGCTTTCTTT. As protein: CASSFEGRTEAFF.